These 20 T cell receptor beta chains came from one sample sequenced in a study of beta chain features in type 1 diabetes. As every portion of the isolated RNA was reverse transcribed, the sequencing read expressed TCRB transcripts. Generated by immunoSEQ multiplex PCR, the TCRdb table keeps only in-frame clones and is missing some. The table shows 150,000 to 170,000 clones, with less than 9.5% occurring only once. The sample comprised central memory CD4+ T cells from blood. These receptors all stem from a man aged 18-30 years in good health.

Only a few counts were recorded for this clone. This chain connects TRBV19 to TRBJ1-6; the D is unclear. Germline values: CDR1 LNHDA, CDR2 SQIVND (reference sequence). V was shortened by 3 bases and J by 9 bases, with 12 bases between the two germline ends. The CDR3 extends over 14 amino acids. CDR3 amino acids: CASSISSVGSPLHF. CDR3 sequence (DNA): TGTGCCAGTAGTATCTCTAGCGTCGGTTCACCCCTCCACTTT. Filled out from reference TRBV19 and TRBJ1-6, the complete variable domain reads DGGITQSPKYLFRKEGQNVTLSCEQNLNHDAMYWYRQDPGQGLRLIYYSQIVNDFQKGDIAEGYSVSREKKESFPLTVTSAQKNPTAFYLCASSISSVGSPLHFGNGTRLTVT.

The chain uses TRBV12-1 and TRBJ1-4. TRBV12-1 represents a pseudogene. The CDR3 extends over 15 amino acids. CDR3 sequence (DNA): TGTGCCAGCAGTGGAGGACGGCCCCTTAATGAAAAACTGTTTTTT. Translating it yields CASSGGRPLNEKLFF.

This clone occurred a few times. One end of the junction fails to match germline, which may point to a read error. The chain carries TRBV7-2 and TRBJ2-7; 7 bases are a match to TRBD1. CDR1 is SGHTA and CDR2 is FQGNSA in the germline V gene. The CDR3 is made up of 15 amino acids. The CDR3 spells CASSLGGSSSYEQYF. CDR3 coding DNA: TGTGCCAGCAGTTTAGGGGGCTCAAGCTCCTACGAGCAGTACTTC. The complete variable domain, with remaining parts taken from reference TRBV7-2 and TRBJ2-7, reads GAGVSQSPSNKVTEKGKDVELRCDPISGHTALYWYRQSLGQGLEFLIYFQGNSAPDKSGLPSDRFSAERTGGSVSTLTIQRTQQEDSAVYLCASSLGGSSSYEQYFGPGTRLTVT.

The chain employs TRBV5-4 and TRBJ2-1; D possibly corresponds to TRBD2 (6 bases). Germline V gene data show CDR1 as SGHNT and CDR2 as YYREEE (reference sequence). Between the trimmed V and J ends, which lost 3 bases and 8 bases, there was a span of 15 bases. The CDR3 length is 14 residues. The CDR3 sequence: CASSSRGEDYEQFF. DNA of the CDR3: TGTGCCAGCAGCTCCCGTGGGGAGGACTATGAGCAGTTCTTC. The whole variable domain, remainder taken from reference TRBV5-4 and TRBJ2-1, is ETGVTQSPTHLIKTRGQQVTLRCSSQSGHNTVSWYQQALGQGPQFIFQYYREEENGRGNFPPRFSGLQFPNYSSELNVNALELDDSALYLCASSSRGEDYEQFFGPGTRLTVL.

The sample holds a few counts of this clone. The chain has TRBV5-1 and TRBJ2-1; D uncertain. Trimming shortened V by 0 bases and J by 6 bases, and 7 bases separated the two germline ends. The germline V gene encodes CDR1 SGHRS and CDR2 YFSETQ. CDR3 length: 13 residues. The CDR3 reads CASSLELRNEQFF. The CDR3 DNA reads TGCGCCAGCAGCTTGGAGCTTCGCAATGAGCAGTTCTTC.

This clone was observed a few times. The chain links TRBV4-2 to TRBJ2-3; D is possibly TRBD1 (6 bases). This CDR3 is built from 15 residues. CDR1 is LGHNA, CDR2 YNFKEQ, per germline. The V gene lost 3 bases and the J gene lost 1 base, with 11 bases spanning the gap. The CDR3 spells CASSHSDSRTDTQYF. The DNA of the CDR3 is TGTGCCAGCAGCCATTCGGACAGCCGCACAGATACGCAGTATTTT.

In this sample, this clone turned up a few times. The chain uses TRBV4-1 and TRBJ2-3; D remains ambiguous. The CDR3 extends over 15 amino acids. Germline V gives CDR1 MGHRA, CDR2 YSYEKL. V lost 0 bases, J lost 3 bases, and 10 bases lay in between. The CDR3 here is CASSQEVRTTDTQYF. The CDR3 DNA reads TGCGCCAGCAGCCAAGAGGTCAGAACGACAGATACGCAGTATTTT.

This clone was recorded a few times. This sequence joins TRBV2 and TRBJ1-5, with D perhaps matching TRBD1 (5 bases). The V gene's germline CDR1 is SNHLY and CDR2 FYNNEI. Trimming took 4 bases from V and 4 from J, leaving 17 bases between them. The CDR3 covers 16 residues. As DNA, the CDR3 is TGTGCCAGCAGTGCCAAGTTCGGGGGGTCTAATCAGCCCCAGCATTTT. Translation gives CASSAKFGGSNQPQHF.

In this sample, this clone turned up a few times. The rearrangement joins TRBV7-2 to TRBJ2-1, with 10 nucleotides matching TRBD1. CDR3 size: 14 residues. CDR1 SGHTA and CDR2 FQGNSA come from the germline V gene. J was trimmed by 8 bases and V by 4 bases; bases with no gene match: 5. The DNA of the CDR3 is TGTGCCAGCAGCTCGACAGGGGGCAGGTATGAGCAGTTCTTC. This sequence encodes CASSSTGGRYEQFF. Drawing the rest from reference TRBV7-2 and TRBJ2-1, the complete variable domain is GAGVSQSPSNKVTEKGKDVELRCDPISGHTALYWYRQSLGQGLEFLIYFQGNSAPDKSGLPSDRFSAERTGGSVSTLTIQRTQQEDSAVYLCASSSTGGRYEQFFGPGTRLTVL.

The rearrangement uses TRBV7-2 and TRBJ2-7; D perhaps matches TRBD2 (6 bases). V lost 2 bases and J lost 2, with 13 bases in between. This CDR3 has 15 residues. Germline CDR1 is SGHTA and CDR2 is FQGNSA. The CDR3 DNA reads as TGTGCCAGCAGCTTAAGCCTAGCGAGCACCTACGAGCAGTACTTC. Encoded protein: CASSLSLASTYEQYF.

The CDR3 spells CAISSPTSGGPLTQYF. The CDR3 DNA follows: TGTGCCATCAGTTCTCCGACTAGCGGGGGCCCCCTCACGCAGTATTTT. The J gene is TRBJ2-3, the V gene TRBV10-3; 12 nucleotides agree with TRBD2. CDR1 is ENHRY, CDR2 SYGVKD, per germline. V lost 5 bases, J lost 9 bases, and 12 bases stayed unmatched. This CDR3 spans 16 amino acids.

This clone was seen more than once but under ten times. This same CDR3 is encoded by further DNA sequences in the sample. This chain joins TRBV6-5 and TRBJ1-2; 7 bases fit TRBD1. V was clipped by 4 bases and J by 5 bases; unmatched bases: 4. The CDR3 length is 13 residues. Germline loops: CDR1 MNHEY, CDR2 SVGAGI. CDR3 region: CASSLTGLYGYTF. DNA of the CDR3: TGTGCCAGCAGTTTGACAGGGCTATATGGCTACACCTTC.

The gene calls are TRBV9 and TRBJ2-1; D gene ambiguous. Trimming cost V 0 bases and J 7 bases, with 14 bases left between them. Germline CDR1 SGDLS, CDR2 YYNGEE. This CDR3 has 15 residues. The CDR3 DNA reads as TGTGCCAGCAGCGTAGGAGACATCGGTGAGAATGAGCAGTTCTTC. It yields the protein CASSVGDIGENEQFF. The complete variable domain, with remaining parts taken from reference TRBV9 and TRBJ2-1, reads DSGVTQTPKHLITATGQRVTLRCSPRSGDLSVYWYQQSLDQGLQFLIQYYNGEERAKGNILERFSAQQFPDLHSELNLSSLELGDSALYFCASSVGDIGENEQFFGPGTRLTVL.

At least ten counts were recorded for this clone. V is TRBV19 and J is TRBJ2-1; 8 positions agree with TRBD1. J was trimmed by 3 bases and V by 2 bases; bases with no gene match: 6. This CDR3 is built from 16 residues. CDR1 and CDR2 from the germline V gene are LNHDA and SQIVND (reference sequence). The CDR3 DNA sequence: TGTGCCAGTAGTATAAGCCCAGGGGGCCGCTACAATGAGCAGTTCTTC. This sequence encodes CASSISPGGRYNEQFF.

This chain joins TRBV7-9 and TRBJ1-1; TRBD1 matches 8 bases. Germline-derived CDR1 and CDR2 are SEHNR and FQNEAQ (reference sequence). J gave up 3 bases and V 5 bases, and 8 bases lay outside the gene matches. The length of the CDR3 is 15 residues. In nucleotides, the CDR3 is TGTGCCAGCAGCCCAGGACAGGGAGCCTACACTGAAGCTTTCTTT. Translating it yields CASSPGQGAYTEAFF.

The chain recombines TRBV4-2 with TRBJ1-1; D might be TRBD1 (5 bases). CDR1 is LGHNA and CDR2 is YNFKEQ in the germline V gene. The CDR3 extends over 17 amino acids. V was cut by 0 bases and J by 7 bases, with 21 bases left in between. DNA for the CDR3: TGTGCCAGCAGCCAAGATTTATCCGGATCAGGGAACGGTGAAGCTTTCTTT. Its translation: CASSQDLSGSGNGEAFF.

This clone was recorded a few times. V usage is TRBV29-1 and J usage is TRBJ1-2; no reliable D call. The V gene's germline CDR1 is SQVTM and CDR2 ANQGSEA. V was cut by 6 bases and J by 0 bases, with 14 bases left in between. CDR3 length equals 14 residues. In nucleotides, the CDR3 is TGCAGCGTGACTTTTCAGCTAACTAACTATGGCTACACCTTC. This sequence encodes CSVTFQLTNYGYTF.

This clone was counted a few times. This chain links TRBV2 with TRBJ2-5; TRBD2 might be the D (6 bases). The V and J ends lost 6 bases and 5 bases respectively, with 16 bases between them. This CDR3 region has 14 residues. Germline CDR1 and CDR2: SNHLY and FYNNEI. CDR3 nucleotide sequence: TGTGCCAGCAGGGGGGACTCTGTACAGGAGACCCAGTACTTC. It codes for CASRGDSVQETQYF.

The chain has TRBV5-1 and TRBJ2-4; D gene unclear. CDR3 size: 12 residues. The germline V and J ends were trimmed by 5 bases and 1 base, with 4 bases remaining between them. Germline CDR1 reads SGHRS; CDR2 reads YFSETQ. The CDR3 DNA is TGCGCCAGCAGTGAGGCCAAAAACATTCAGTACTTC. Its protein product is CASSEAKNIQYF. Based on the CDR3 plus reference TRBV5-1 and TRBJ2-4, the full variable domain is KAGVTQTPRYLIKTRGQQVTLSCSPISGHRSVSWYQQTPGQGLQFLFEYFSETQRNKGNFPGRFSGRQFSNSRSEMNVSTLELGDSALYLCASSEAKNIQYFGAGTRLSVL.

In its sample, this clone was seen a few times. V gene TRBV5-1 combines with J gene TRBJ2-3; D is undetermined. Germline CDR1 SGHRS, CDR2 YFSETQ. The V end was cut by 0 bases, the J end by 0 bases, with 5 bases between. The CDR3 is 14 amino acids. The CDR3 is CASSLGTSTDTQYF. The CDR3 DNA reads TGCGCCAGCAGCTTGGGTACTAGCACAGATACGCAGTATTTT.